The 21 T cell receptor beta chains below were found in one sample sequenced in a study of T cells in Graves' hyperthyroidism and ophthalmopathy. TCR beta CDR3 regions were amplified from RNA. The HTBI set primed first-round TCR CDR3 RT-PCR. Via MiXCR, TCRdb re-called the multiplex PCR reads, giving one row per CDR3 protein. The sample lists fewer than 450,000 distinct CDR3 sequences; roughly 17% were seen once. Sequencing was carried out using blood. The source is a woman in her 30s with Graves' hyperthyroidism that later progressed to Graves' ophthalmopathy.

This clonotype has a handful of counts. The genes are TRBV19 and TRBJ2-2, with D hard to call. Trimming took off 6 bases at V and 10 bases at J, with 18 bases between the two ends. CDR3 length: 14 residues. The germline CDR1 and CDR2 sequences are LNHDA and SQIVND (reference sequence). The CDR3 DNA reads TGTGCCAGTAGCCTGATGGGAACACCGGAGGAGCTGTTTTTT. It is translated as CASSLMGTPEELFF.

This clonotype has a count of ten or more. The chain has TRBV6-2 or TRBV6-3 and TRBJ2-4; 10 nucleotides line up with TRBD2. Germline loops: CDR1 MNHEY, CDR2 SVGEGT. Losses at the gene ends were 3 bases for V and 2 bases for J; bases not matched to a gene: 16. This CDR3 spans 20 amino acids. The CDR3 region is CASSYAPSSGGTRTKNIQYF. CDR3 sequence (DNA): TGTGCCAGCAGTTATGCCCCGTCTAGCGGGGGTACCCGGACCAAAAACATTCAGTACTTC.

This clonotype was picked up many times. The chain couples TRBV5-1 to TRBJ2-7, with 11 bases matching TRBD2. The germline V gene encodes CDR1 SGHRS and CDR2 YFSETQ. The CDR3 contains 17 residues. J gave up 2 bases and V 0 bases, and 7 bases lay outside the gene matches. In nucleotides, the CDR3 is TGCGCCAGCAGCTTGGGCGCAACTAGCGGGGGAACCTACGAGCAGTACTTC. Protein sequence: CASSLGATSGGTYEQYF.

The rearrangement joins TRBV28 to TRBJ1-2; 12 bases are a match to TRBD1. The CDR3 loop spans 16 amino acids. From germline, CDR1 is MDHEN and CDR2 SYDVKM. The ends lost 4 bases at V and 7 bases at J; junction bases unmatched: 10. CDR3 in amino acids: CASSSTPGTGGGGYTF. The CDR3 nucleotides are TGTGCCAGCAGTTCCACCCCCGGGACAGGGGGCGGTGGCTACACCTTC.

The gene calls are TRBV12-2 and TRBJ1-1; the table's D call of TRBD1 was not tested on the DNA. TRBV12-2 is marked as a pseudogene. The length of the CDR3 is 14 residues. CDR3 residues: CASGTKGARTEAFF. DNA of the CDR3: TGTGCTAGTGGTACTAAGGGGGCGCGGACTGAAGCTTTCTTT.

This clonotype was found a few times. The J gene is TRBJ2-6, the V gene TRBV7-8; D unclear. Germline CDR1 SGHVS, CDR2 FQNEAQ. This CDR3 is 18 amino acids long. Trimming pared 1 base from V and 1 base from J, leaving 14 bases between. Here the CDR3 reads CASSLVGQYKSGANVLTF. CDR3 DNA: TGTGCCAGCAGCTTAGTCGGTCAGTATAAGTCTGGGGCCAACGTCCTGACTTTC.

The table lists this clonotype with many counts. The chain is built from TRBV7-2 and TRBJ2-5; D gene ambiguous. The V and J ends lost 7 bases and 3 bases respectively, with 12 bases between them. The CDR3 sequence is 13 residues long. Germline V gene data show CDR1 as SGHTA and CDR2 as FQGNSA. Here the CDR3 DNA reads TGTGCCAGCACGACGTTTTTGGAAGAGACCCAGTACTTC. Translated, it gives CASTTFLEETQYF.

The table lists this clonotype with many counts. The rearrangement joins TRBV2 to TRBJ2-5; D not resolved. Per germline, CDR1 SNHLY and CDR2 FYNNEI. V was cut by 9 bases and J by 10 bases, with 18 bases left in between. The CDR3 loop spans 12 amino acids. CDR3 coding DNA: TGTGCCAGGAGCGCCGTCGGTAGTGGCCAGTACTTC. Translated, it gives CARSAVGSGQYF. The full variable domain, with the rest looked up from reference TRBV2 and TRBJ2-5, is EPEVTQTPSHQVTQMGQEVILRCVPISNHLYFYWYRQILGQKVEFLVSFYNNEISEKSEIFDDQFSVERPDGSNFTLKIRSTKLEDSAMYFCARSAVGSGQYFGPGTRLLVL.

The chain carries TRBV9 and TRBJ2-1; 7 nucleotides agree with TRBD1. CDR1 and CDR2 (germline): SGDLS, YYNGEE. V lost 6 bases, J lost 1 base, and 7 bases stayed unmatched. CDR3 length: 15 amino acids. CDR3 region: CASNVSTGSYNEQFF. The CDR3 coding sequence is TGTGCCAGCAACGTCTCGACAGGGTCCTACAATGAGCAGTTCTTC.

In its sample, this clonotype was seen many times. The V and J genes are TRBV15 and TRBJ2-1; D gene ambiguous. The CDR3 sequence is 16 residues long. Germline V CDR1 and CDR2: LNHNV, YYDKDF (reference sequence). V gave up 5 bases and J gave up 5 bases, with 19 bases separating them. CDR3 sequence: CATSLRTRPLDNEQFF. The CDR3 DNA reads as TGTGCCACCAGCCTGCGTACTCGTCCTTTAGACAATGAGCAGTTCTTC.

This clonotype has ten or more counts. This chain links TRBV3-1 with TRBJ2-3, with 13 nucleotides matching TRBD2. J was trimmed by 1 base and V by 4 bases; bases with no gene match: 11. CDR1 is LGHDT and CDR2 is YNNKEL in the germline V gene (reference sequence). The CDR3 is 19 residues long. CDR3 coding DNA: TGTGCCAGCAGCCTGGGACTAGCGGGACACGCTTCCGGCACAGATACGCAGTATTTT. It translates to CASSLGLAGHASGTDTQYF.

This clonotype was detected once. The genes are TRBV12-3 or TRBV12-4 and TRBJ2-7; a weak D match, TRBD1 (6 bases). V gave up 2 bases and J gave up 4 bases, with 15 bases separating them. The CDR3 length is 15 residues. CDR3 in amino acids: CASSLRQGRRYEQYF. CDR3 nucleotide sequence: TGTGCCAGCAGTTTACGGCAGGGGCGGAGGTACGAGCAGTACTTC.

This clonotype was seen repeatedly, ten times or more. The chain recombines TRBV28 with TRBJ2-7; D ambiguous. CDR3 length: 16 amino acids. Germline assignment: CDR1 MDHEN and CDR2 SYDVKM. V lost 5 bases to trimming and J lost 3 bases, with 20 bases between them. The CDR3 protein is CASSDVGSPHYYEQYF. Here the CDR3 DNA reads TGTGCCAGCAGTGACGTAGGGTCCCCACATTACTACGAGCAGTACTTC.

DNA of the CDR3: TGCAGTGCCCCCCGGGGGGGGGGGGCTGCAGATACGCAGTATTTT. This sequence encodes CSAPRGGGAADTQYF. J is TRBJ2-3 and V is TRBV20-1; 8 nucleotides align to TRBD2. This CDR3 contains 15 residues. CDR1 and CDR2 from the germline V gene are DFQATT and SNEGSKA (reference sequence). The V segment lost 6 bases and the J segment 4 bases; nucleotides outside the gene matches: 12.

As to this clonotype: A much larger clone lies a single base off, so this may be a read error. The V call is TRBV2, the J call TRBJ2-5, with 8 positions matching TRBD2. CDR1 is SNHLY, CDR2 FYNNEI, per germline. This CDR3 is built from 14 residues. CDR3 in DNA: TGTGCCGGCAGCGATAGCGGGGCTCAAGAGACCCAGTACTTC. Its translation: CAGSDSGAQETQYF.

This clonotype occurred many times. The chain uses TRBV5-1 and TRBJ2-7, with unresolved D. V was clipped by 6 bases and J by 0 bases, with 19 bases between them. From germline, CDR1 is SGHRS and CDR2 YFSETQ. The CDR3 runs to 16 residues. The CDR3 bases are TGCGCCAGCAACCTGATTTGGGGTACCTTCTCCTACGAGCAGTACTTC. Translating gives CASNLIWGTFSYEQYF. Using reference TRBV5-1 and TRBJ2-7 for the parts outside the CDR3, the full variable domain is KAGVTQTPRYLIKTRGQQVTLSCSPISGHRSVSWYQQTPGQGLQFLFEYFSETQRNKGNFPGRFSGRQFSNSRSEMNVSTLELGDSALYLCASNLIWGTFSYEQYFGPGTRLTVT.

This clonotype was found a few times. This chain connects TRBV3-1 to TRBJ2-2; 7 bases fit TRBD2. This CDR3 is built from 17 residues. In germline, CDR1 is LGHDT, CDR2 YNNKEL (reference sequence). V shed 1 base, J shed 0 bases, and the junction held 5 bases outside the gene matches. For the CDR3, the DNA is TGTGCCAGCAGCCAAGTGTGGGAGGGGTCGAACACCGGGGAGCTGTTTTTT. This sequence encodes CASSQVWEGSNTGELFF.

This clonotype was counted once. This chain uses TRBV10-3 with TRBJ2-7; D unclear. The germline V gene encodes CDR1 ENHRY and CDR2 SYGVKD. The CDR3 runs 16 residues. V lost 5 bases and J 2 bases, leaving 19 bases between the germline ends. The CDR3, as DNA: TGTGCCATCAGTTACTCCCGGCAGGTCGGCACCTACGAGCAGTACTTC. As protein: CAISYSRQVGTYEQYF.

This clonotype was counted only a few times. This chain uses TRBV10-3 with TRBJ1-1, with D possibly matching TRBD1 (5 bases). The CDR3 sequence is 15 residues long. Trimming took 0 bases from V and 0 from J, leaving 8 bases between them. Per germline, CDR1 ENHRY and CDR2 SYGVKD. Written as DNA, the CDR3 is TGTGCCATCAGTGAGTCGGGGGGAATGAACACTGAAGCTTTCTTT. This codes for CAISESGGMNTEAFF.

This clonotype was seen repeatedly, ten times or more. The V call is TRBV4-1, the J call TRBJ2-3; TRBD1 is a possible D gene (5 bases). CDR1 is MGHRA, CDR2 YSYEKL, per germline. The CDR3 is made up of 16 amino acids. V was pared by 4 bases and J by 2 bases, with 16 bases between. The DNA for the CDR3 is TGCGCCAGCAGCCCCGGTGGCAGGGAAATCACAGATACGCAGTATTTT. Translating it yields CASSPGGREITDTQYF.

The V call is TRBV9, the J call TRBJ1-2; no reliable D call. The CDR3 has 14 residues. Deletions cut 2 bases from V and 5 bases from J, with 13 bases between. The germline gives CDR1 SGDLS, CDR2 YYNGEE. The CDR3 reads CASSVAPWSYGYTF. The CDR3 nucleotides read TGTGCCAGCAGCGTGGCACCGTGGAGTTATGGCTACACCTTC.